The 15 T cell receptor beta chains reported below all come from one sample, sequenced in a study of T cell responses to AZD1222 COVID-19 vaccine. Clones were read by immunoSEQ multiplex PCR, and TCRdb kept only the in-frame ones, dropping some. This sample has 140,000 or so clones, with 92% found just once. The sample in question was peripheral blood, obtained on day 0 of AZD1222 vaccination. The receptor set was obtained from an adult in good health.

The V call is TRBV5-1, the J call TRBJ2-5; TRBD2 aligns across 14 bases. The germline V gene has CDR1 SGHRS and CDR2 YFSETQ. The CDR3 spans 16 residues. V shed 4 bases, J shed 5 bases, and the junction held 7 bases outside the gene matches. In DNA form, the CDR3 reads TGCGCCAGCAGCCTCGGGACTAGCGGGAGTCGGGAGACCCAGTACTTC. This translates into CASSLGTSGSRETQYF.

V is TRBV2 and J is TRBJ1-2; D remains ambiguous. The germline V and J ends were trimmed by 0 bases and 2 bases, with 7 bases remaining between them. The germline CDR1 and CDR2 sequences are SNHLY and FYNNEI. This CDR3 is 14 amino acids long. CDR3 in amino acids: CASSEAVRNYGYTF. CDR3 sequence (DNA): TGTGCCAGCAGTGAAGCGGTGAGGAACTATGGCTACACCTTC.

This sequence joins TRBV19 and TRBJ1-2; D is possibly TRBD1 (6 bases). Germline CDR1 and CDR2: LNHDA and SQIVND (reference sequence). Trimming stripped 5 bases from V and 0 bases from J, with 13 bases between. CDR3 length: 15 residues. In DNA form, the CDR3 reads TGTGCCAGTAGTGAAATCGGGGGCCCTAACTATGGCTACACCTTC. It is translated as CASSEIGGPNYGYTF.

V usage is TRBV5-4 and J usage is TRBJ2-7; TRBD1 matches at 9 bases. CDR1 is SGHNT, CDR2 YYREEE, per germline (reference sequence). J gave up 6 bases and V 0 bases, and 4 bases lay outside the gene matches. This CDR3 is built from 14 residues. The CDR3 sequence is CASSLDRGLREQYF. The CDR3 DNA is TGTGCCAGCAGCTTGGACAGGGGGCTTCGCGAGCAGTACTTC.

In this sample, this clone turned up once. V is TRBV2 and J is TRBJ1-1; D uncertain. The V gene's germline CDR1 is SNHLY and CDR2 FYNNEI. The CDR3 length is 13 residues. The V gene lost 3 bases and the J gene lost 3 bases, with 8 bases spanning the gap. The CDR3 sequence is CASSEGVDTEAFF. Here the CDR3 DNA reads TGTGCCAGCAGTGAGGGTGTGGACACTGAAGCTTTCTTT.

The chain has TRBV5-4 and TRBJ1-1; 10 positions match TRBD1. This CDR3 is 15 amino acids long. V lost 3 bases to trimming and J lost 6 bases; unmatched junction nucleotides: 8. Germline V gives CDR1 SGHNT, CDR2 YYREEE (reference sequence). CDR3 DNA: TGTGCCAGCAGCTCTGGGGACAGGGGCCGACCTGAAGCTTTCTTT. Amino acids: CASSSGDRGRPEAFF.

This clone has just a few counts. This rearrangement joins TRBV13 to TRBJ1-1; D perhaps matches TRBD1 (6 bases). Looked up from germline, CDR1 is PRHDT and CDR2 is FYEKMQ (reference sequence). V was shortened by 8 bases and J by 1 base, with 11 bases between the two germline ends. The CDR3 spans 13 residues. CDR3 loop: CASVGGGNTEAFF. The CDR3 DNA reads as TGTGCCAGCGTTGGGGGCGGGAACACTGAAGCTTTCTTT.

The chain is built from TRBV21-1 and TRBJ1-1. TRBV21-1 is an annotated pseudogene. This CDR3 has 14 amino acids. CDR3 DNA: TGTGCCAGCAGCAAAGGTGGCTGGGACACTGAAGCTTTCTTT. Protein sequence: CASSKGGWDTEAFF.

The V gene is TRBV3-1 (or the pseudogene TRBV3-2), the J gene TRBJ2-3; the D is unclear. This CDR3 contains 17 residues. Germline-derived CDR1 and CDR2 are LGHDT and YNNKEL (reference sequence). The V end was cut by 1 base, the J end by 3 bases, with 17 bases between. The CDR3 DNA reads TGTGCCAGCAGCCAAGGTCGTCAGGCCGAGACGACAGATACGCAGTATTTT. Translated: CASSQGRQAETTDTQYF.

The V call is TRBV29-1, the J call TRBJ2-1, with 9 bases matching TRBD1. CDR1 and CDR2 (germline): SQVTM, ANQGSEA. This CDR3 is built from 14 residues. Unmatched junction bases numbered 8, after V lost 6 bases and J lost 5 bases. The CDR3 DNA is TGCAGCGTCCGCAGACAGGGGGTGGACAATGAGCAGTTCTTC. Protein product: CSVRRQGVDNEQFF.

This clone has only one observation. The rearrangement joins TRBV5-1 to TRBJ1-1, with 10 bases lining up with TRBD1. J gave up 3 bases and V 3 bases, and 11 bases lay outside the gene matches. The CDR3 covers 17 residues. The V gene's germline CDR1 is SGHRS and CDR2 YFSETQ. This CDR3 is CASSSRPGQGTYTEAFF. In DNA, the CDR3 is TGCGCCAGCAGCTCACGACCGGGACAGGGGACTTACACTGAAGCTTTCTTT.

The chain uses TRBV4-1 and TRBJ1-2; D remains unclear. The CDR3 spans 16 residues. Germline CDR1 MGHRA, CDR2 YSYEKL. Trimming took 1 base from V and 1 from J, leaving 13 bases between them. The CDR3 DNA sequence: TGCGCCAGCAGCCAAGGGATCTTTAGCGATAACTATGGCTACACCTTC. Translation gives CASSQGIFSDNYGYTF.

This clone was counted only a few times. Written as DNA, the CDR3 is TGCGCCAGCAGCCAAATAACCGGGACGGCATCCTACGAGCAGTACTTC. Protein sequence: CASSQITGTASYEQYF. V usage is TRBV4-1 and J usage is TRBJ2-7, with D perhaps being TRBD1 or TRBD2 (5 bases each). Trimming cost V 2 bases and J 1 base, with 15 bases left between them. Germline V CDR1 and CDR2: MGHRA, YSYEKL. This CDR3 has 16 residues.

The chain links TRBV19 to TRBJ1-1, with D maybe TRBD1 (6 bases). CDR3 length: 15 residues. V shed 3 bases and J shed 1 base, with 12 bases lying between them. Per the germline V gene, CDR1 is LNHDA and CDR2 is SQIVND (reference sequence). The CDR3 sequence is CASSILDSSNTEAFF. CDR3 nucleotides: TGTGCCAGTAGTATCCTGGACAGCTCGAACACTGAAGCTTTCTTT.

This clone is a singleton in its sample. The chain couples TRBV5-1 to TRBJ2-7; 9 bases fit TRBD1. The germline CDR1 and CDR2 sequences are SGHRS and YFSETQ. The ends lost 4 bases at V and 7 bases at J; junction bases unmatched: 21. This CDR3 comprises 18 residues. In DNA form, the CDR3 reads TGCGCCAGCAGCCCATATTACACAGGGGGCGCTCCCCTTGGGGAGCAGTACTTC. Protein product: CASSPYYTGGAPLGEQYF.